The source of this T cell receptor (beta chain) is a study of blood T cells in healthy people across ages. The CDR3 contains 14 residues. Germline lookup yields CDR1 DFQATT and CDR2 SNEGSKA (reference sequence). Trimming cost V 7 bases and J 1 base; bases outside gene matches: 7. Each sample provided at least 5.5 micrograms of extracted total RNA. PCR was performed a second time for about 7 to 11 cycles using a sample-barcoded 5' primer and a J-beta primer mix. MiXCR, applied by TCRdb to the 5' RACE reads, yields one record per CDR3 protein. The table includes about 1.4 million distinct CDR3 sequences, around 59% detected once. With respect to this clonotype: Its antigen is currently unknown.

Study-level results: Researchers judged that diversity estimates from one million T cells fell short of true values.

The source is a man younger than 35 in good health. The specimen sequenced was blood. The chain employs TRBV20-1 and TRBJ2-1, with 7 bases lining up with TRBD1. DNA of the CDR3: TGCAGTGTCTTTGACAGGGATTCCTACAATGAGCAGTTCTTC. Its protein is CSVFDRDSYNEQFF.